This is a list of T cell receptor beta chains from one sample in a study of memory CD4+ T cells and cytomegalovirus serostatus. TCRdb's table, derived via immunoSEQ multiplex PCR, lists solely in-frame clones and lacks some. The table shows tens of thousands of clones, with around three quarters occurring only once. The source material was memory CD4+ T cells from blood. The origin of the receptors is an adult in good health and CMV-seronegative. The CDR3 runs from the conserved cysteine through the conserved F or W. Each record gives: V gene, J gene, clone size, D gene, CDR3 length, CDR3 DNA, CDR3 protein. A D gene is named only where the DNA matches it firmly. Not every row has a clone size; where given, it reads once, few, many or a size class.

>TRBV11-3|TRBJ2-2|.|.|15
TGTGCCAGCAGCTTAGGAGTAGGGGAAATCGGGGAGCTGTTTTTT
CASSLGVGEIGELFF
>TRBV6-6|TRBJ2-5|.|.|14
TGTGCCAGCAGTTACGCCGGGAAAAAGGAGACCCAGTACTTC
CASSYAGKKETQYF
>TRBV11-3|TRBJ2-5|.|.|15
TGTGCCAGCAGCATACGAACTCCCAGGGGAGAGACCCAGTACTTC
CASSIRTPRGETQYF
>TRBV5-1|TRBJ2-6|.|.|15
TGCGCCAGCAGCTTGCCAGGTTCTGGGGCCAACGTCCTGACTTTC
CASSLPGSGANVLTF
>TRBV12-2|TRBJ1-2|.|.|13
TGTGCAAGTCGTCCACAGGGGACCTATGGCTACACCTTC
CASRPQGTYGYTF
>TRBV4-1|TRBJ2-2|medium-sized|TRBD1|15
TGCGCCAGCAGCCGAGGACAGGGTAGCACCGGGGAGCTGTTTTTT
CASSRGQGSTGELFF
>TRBV30|TRBJ1-2|.|TRBD1|13
TGTGCCTGGAGTTCCACAGGGGGCCTAGGCTACACCTTC
CAWSSTGGLGYTF
>TRBV5-4|TRBJ1-1|.|.|16
TGTGCCAGCAGCTTGGCTGGGGGGCGGGTGAACACTGAAGCTTTCTTT
CASSLAGGRVNTEAFF
>TRBV4-1|TRBJ2-7|.|TRBD2|15
TGCGCCAGCAGCCAAATCAGGGAGGGAGCCTACGAGCAGTACTTC
CASSQIREGAYEQYF
>TRBV6-1|TRBJ1-2|few|TRBD1|14
TGTGCCAGCAGTGCCAGGACAGGCCCCCATGGCTACACCTTC
CASSARTGPHGYTF
>TRBV29-1|TRBJ2-1|.|TRBD2|15
TGCAGCGTTGAAGGGACTAGCGGGGGCCACAATGAGCAGTTCTTC
CSVEGTSGGHNEQFF
>TRBV18|TRBJ1-3|.|.|15
TGTGCCAGCTCACTCGATCTCTTTGGAGGAAACACCATATATTTT
CASSLDLFGGNTIYF
>TRBV5-6|TRBJ1-1|.|.|13
TGTGCCAGCAGCTCTCCGGGGGGCGATGAAGCTTTCTTT
CASSSPGGDEAFF
>TRBV4-1|TRBJ1-1|.|.|16
TGCGCCAGCAGCCAAGATGGGAGGGGCATGAACACTGAAGCTTTCTTT
CASSQDGRGMNTEAFF
>TRBV2|TRBJ1-5|.|.|15
TGTGCCAACAGTGGTATCGCAGGGACGGGTCAGCCCCAGCATTTT
CANSGIAGTGQPQHF
>TRBV27|TRBJ1-1|.|TRBD1|15
TGTGCCAGCAGTTTCGGACAGGGCCGTTTTCGCGAAGCTTTCTTT
CASSFGQGRFREAFF